This TCR beta chain was observed in a study of T cell clonality in common variable immunodeficiency. General study points: What drives increased CVID clonality needs T cell subpopulation sequencing.

This clone was seen more than once but under ten times. No antigen is known for it. The CDR3 extends 3 residues past the end of the read, so its final part is completed from the germline J gene. The ends were cut back, 2 bases at V and 7 bases at J, with 9 bases in the middle. This CDR3 comprises 13 residues. Germline V gene data show CDR1 as SNHLY and CDR2 as FYNNEI. Assay: immunoSEQ multiplex PCR; the TCRdb copy retains only in-frame clones and omits some. This repertoire holds roughly 34,000 clones, and none appear only once. The specimen was peripheral blood mononuclear cells. The chain employs TRBV2 and TRBJ1-5, with D hard to call. This clonotype was sampled from a person aged 18 to 75 in good health. This CDR3 reads CASSEKRLQPQHF. The part of the CDR3 DNA that was read is TGTGCCAGCAGTGAAAAGCGGCTACAGCCC.